Listed here are 14 T cell receptor beta chains from one sample, sequenced in a study of blood T cell repertoires in COVID-19. The table came from immunoSEQ multiplex PCR; TCRdb's copy has only in-frame clones and leaves some out. This sample has about 480,000 clones, with 70% to 90% found just once. Input material: peripheral blood. These receptors were collected from a woman in her 50s with COVID-19, enrolled during active disease.

V usage is TRBV4-1 and J usage is TRBJ1-1; 9 bases are a match to TRBD1. This CDR3 has 15 amino acids. V dropped 4 bases and J dropped 4; count of bases not matched to a gene: 7. Germline V lookup: CDR1 MGHRA, CDR2 YSYEKL. The CDR3 protein is CASSPQQGARTEAFF. The CDR3 nucleotides are TGCGCCAGCAGCCCACAACAGGGGGCGCGCACTGAAGCTTTCTTT.

This sequence joins TRBV21-1 and TRBJ1-6; no check of the table's D call, TRBD1, against the DNA was made. TRBV21-1 is labeled a pseudogene. This CDR3 has 19 residues. CDR3 loop: CASSTRDRGPTVVGSPLHF. The DNA of the CDR3 is TGTGCCAGCAGCACCAGGGACAGGGGGCCGACGGTTGTAGGTTCACCCCTCCACTTT.

The rearrangement joins TRBV30 to TRBJ1-3; a possible D gene is TRBD1 (6 bases). Germline assignment: CDR1 GTSNPN and CDR2 SVGIG (reference sequence). V lost 0 bases, J lost 3 bases, and 21 bases lay in between. This CDR3 is 18 amino acids long. The CDR3 region is CAWSVVRTYRAVGNTIYF. CDR3 nucleotides: TGTGCCTGGAGTGTAGTTCGGACCTACAGGGCAGTTGGAAACACCATATATTTT.

The chain links TRBV2 to TRBJ1-6; D is unresolved. V was pared by 3 bases and J by 9 bases, with 9 bases between. CDR3 size: 13 residues. Germline-derived CDR1 and CDR2 are SNHLY and FYNNEI. CDR3: CASSEVRRSPLHF. The CDR3 DNA sequence: TGTGCCAGCAGTGAGGTGAGGCGTTCACCCCTCCACTTT.

The gene calls are TRBV3-1 (or the pseudogene TRBV3-2) and TRBJ2-7; 8 bases are shared with TRBD2. The CDR3 runs 12 residues. The germline gives CDR1 LGHDT, CDR2 YNNKEL (reference sequence). With 4 bases clipped from V and 4 bases from J, the junction kept 0 bases outside the gene matches. The CDR3 sequence is CASSPGGYEQYF. CDR3 DNA sequence: TGTGCCAGCAGCCCGGGGGGGTACGAGCAGTACTTC.

The chain links TRBV9 to TRBJ1-2; D gene unclear. The CDR3 totals 14 residues. Trimming removed 2 bases at V and 3 bases at J, with 11 bases between. Per germline, CDR1 SGDLS and CDR2 YYNGEE. Written as DNA, the CDR3 is TGTGCCAGCAGCGTTCACCCGGCGGACTATGGCTACACCTTC. It is translated as CASSVHPADYGYTF.

A few counts support this clone. The chain combines TRBV18 with TRBJ2-7, with D perhaps matching TRBD2 (6 bases). CDR1 and CDR2 (germline): KGHSH, LQKENI. CDR3 size: 13 residues. With 4 bases removed from V and 7 bases from J, the gap between germline ends came to 14 bases. The DNA of the CDR3 is TGTGCCAGCTCACGGGGAGGAGACTATGAGCAGTACTTC. This gives the protein CASSRGGDYEQYF.

The CDR3 region is CASSQPWEENIQYF. The CDR3 DNA follows: TGTGCCAGCAGCCAGCCCTGGGAGGAAAACATTCAGTACTTC. The chain is built from TRBV7-2 and TRBJ2-4; D is perhaps TRBD2 (6 bases). The germline V and J ends were trimmed by 5 bases and 5 bases, with 13 bases remaining between them. The CDR3 has 14 residues. From germline, CDR1 is SGHTA and CDR2 FQGNSA.

In its sample, this clone was seen once. This sequence joins TRBV3-1 (or the pseudogene TRBV3-2) and TRBJ1-1; D gene unclear. Germline-derived CDR1 and CDR2 are LGHDT and YNNKEL (reference sequence). V was pared by 8 bases and J by 1 base, with 11 bases between. The CDR3 extends over 13 amino acids. The CDR3 region has the DNA TGTGCCAGCCGAGGTGTTGGGAACACTGAAGCTTTCTTT. Residues: CASRGVGNTEAFF.

This clone was observed a single time. This chain uses TRBV15 with TRBJ1-2, with D perhaps matching TRBD1 (5 bases). The CDR3 is 14 amino acids. Trimming removed 1 base from V and 6 bases from J, with 12 bases in between. Germline CDR1 reads LNHNV; CDR2 reads YYDKDF (reference sequence). CDR3 residues: CATSRGGGGDGYTF. CDR3 nucleotides: TGTGCCACCAGCAGAGGTGGGGGAGGAGATGGCTACACCTTC.

The genes are TRBV30 and TRBJ1-1, with a tentative D call TRBD1 (5 bases). Deletions cut 2 bases from V and 1 base from J, with 5 bases between. Per the germline V gene, CDR1 is GTSNPN and CDR2 is SVGIG (reference sequence). CDR3 size: 12 residues. The CDR3 nucleotides are TGTGCCTGGAGTCAGGGGAACACTGAAGCTTTCTTT. It translates to CAWSQGNTEAFF.

The chain has TRBV3-1 (or the pseudogene TRBV3-2) and TRBJ2-5, with D perhaps TRBD2 (5 bases). Deletions cut 2 bases from V and 1 base from J, with 8 bases between. Germline CDR1 is LGHDT and CDR2 is YNNKEL (reference sequence). The CDR3 has 14 amino acids. The CDR3: CASSQQRFQETQYF. The DNA of the CDR3 is TGTGCCAGCAGCCAACAGCGGTTCCAAGAGACCCAGTACTTC.

The V and J genes are TRBV19 and TRBJ1-2; the match to TRBD1 covers 7 bases. This CDR3 is built from 16 residues. In germline, CDR1 is LNHDA, CDR2 SQIVND (reference sequence). V was clipped by 6 bases and J by 3 bases; unmatched bases: 13. The DNA for the CDR3 is TGTGCCAGTAGGCCCCCCGGAGGGGGCGGGTACTATGGCTACACCTTC. Its protein product is CASRPPGGGGYYGYTF.

The chain combines TRBV28 with TRBJ1-2, with D tentatively TRBD1 (6 bases). The CDR3 runs to 13 residues. The germline gives CDR1 MDHEN, CDR2 SYDVKM. V lost 6 bases and J 6 bases, leaving 14 bases between the germline ends. CDR3 bases: TGTGCCAGCAGCCTACTAAACAGGGATGGCTACACCTTC. It specifies CASSLLNRDGYTF.